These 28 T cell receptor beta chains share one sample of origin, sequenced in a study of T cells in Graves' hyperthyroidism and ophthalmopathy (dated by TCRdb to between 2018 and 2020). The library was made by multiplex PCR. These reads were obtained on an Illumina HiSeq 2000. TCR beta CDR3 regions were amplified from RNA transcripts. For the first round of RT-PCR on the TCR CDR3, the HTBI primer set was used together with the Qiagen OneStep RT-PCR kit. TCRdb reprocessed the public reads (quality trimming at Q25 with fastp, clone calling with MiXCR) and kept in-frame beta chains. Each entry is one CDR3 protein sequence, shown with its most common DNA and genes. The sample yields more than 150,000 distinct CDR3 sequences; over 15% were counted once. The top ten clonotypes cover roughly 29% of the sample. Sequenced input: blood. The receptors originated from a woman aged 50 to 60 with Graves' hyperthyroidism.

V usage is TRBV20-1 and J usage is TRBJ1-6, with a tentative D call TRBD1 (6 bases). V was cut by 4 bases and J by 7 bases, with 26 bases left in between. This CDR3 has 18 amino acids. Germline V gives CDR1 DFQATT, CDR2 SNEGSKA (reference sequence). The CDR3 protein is CSAILGAFVLNKNSPLHF. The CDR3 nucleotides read TGCAGTGCTATCCTGGGGGCGTTTGTTCTCAATAAAAATTCACCCCTCCACTTT.

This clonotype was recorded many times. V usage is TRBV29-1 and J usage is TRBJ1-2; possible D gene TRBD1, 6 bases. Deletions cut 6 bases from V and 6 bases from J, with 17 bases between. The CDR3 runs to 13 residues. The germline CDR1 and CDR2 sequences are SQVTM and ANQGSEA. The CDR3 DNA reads TGCAGCGTGGAGGGGGGCCTAGAACATGGCTACACCTTC. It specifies CSVEGGLEHGYTF. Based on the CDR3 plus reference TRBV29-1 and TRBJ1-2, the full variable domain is SAVISQKPSRDICQRGTSLTIQCQVDSQVTMMFWYRQQPGQSLTLIATANQGSEATYESGFVIDKFPISRPNLTFSTLTVSNMSPEDSSIYLCSVEGGLEHGYTFGSGTRLTVV.

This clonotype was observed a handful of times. CDR3 DNA: TGTGCCAGCAGCCCAAACCCCCGGTCCTCAGATGTAGTCAAAAACATTCAGTACTTC. The encoded protein is CASSPNPRSSDVVKNIQYF. This chain joins TRBV7-3 and TRBJ2-4; D gene unclear. CDR1 is SGHTA, CDR2 FQGTGA, per germline. With 5 bases removed from V and 3 bases from J, the gap between germline ends came to 26 bases. CDR3 length: 19 amino acids.

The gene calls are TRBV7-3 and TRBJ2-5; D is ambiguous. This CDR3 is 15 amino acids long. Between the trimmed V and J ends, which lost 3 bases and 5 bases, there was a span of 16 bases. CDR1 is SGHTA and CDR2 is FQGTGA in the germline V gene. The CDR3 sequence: CASSFRDSERETQYF. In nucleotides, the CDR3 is TGTGCCAGCAGCTTTAGGGATTCCGAGAGGGAGACCCAGTACTTC.

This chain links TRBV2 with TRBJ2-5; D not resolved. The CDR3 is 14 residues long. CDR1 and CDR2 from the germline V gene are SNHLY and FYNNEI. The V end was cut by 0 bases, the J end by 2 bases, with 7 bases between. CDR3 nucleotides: TGTGCCAGCAGTGAAGCAAGGCAGCAAGAGACCCAGTACTTC. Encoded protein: CASSEARQQETQYF.

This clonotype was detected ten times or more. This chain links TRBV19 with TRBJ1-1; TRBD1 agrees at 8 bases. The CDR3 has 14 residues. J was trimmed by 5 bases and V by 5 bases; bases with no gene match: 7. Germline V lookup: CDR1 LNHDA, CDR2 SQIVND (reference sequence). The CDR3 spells CASSPGQVGTEAFF. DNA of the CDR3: TGTGCCAGTAGTCCGGGACAGGTCGGAACTGAAGCTTTCTTT.

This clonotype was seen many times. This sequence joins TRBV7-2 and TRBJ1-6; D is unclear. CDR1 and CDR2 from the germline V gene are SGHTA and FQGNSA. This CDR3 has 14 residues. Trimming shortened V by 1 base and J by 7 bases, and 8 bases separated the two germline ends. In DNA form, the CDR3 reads TGTGCCAGCAGCTTAGTAGGGAACAATTCACCCCTCCACTTT. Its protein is CASSLVGNNSPLHF.

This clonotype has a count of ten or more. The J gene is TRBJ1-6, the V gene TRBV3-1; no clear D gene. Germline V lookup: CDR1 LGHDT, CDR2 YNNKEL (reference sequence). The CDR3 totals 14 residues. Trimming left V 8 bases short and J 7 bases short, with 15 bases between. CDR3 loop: CASHARQSNSPLHF. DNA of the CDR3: TGTGCCAGCCACGCTCGCCAGTCAAATTCACCCCTCCACTTT.

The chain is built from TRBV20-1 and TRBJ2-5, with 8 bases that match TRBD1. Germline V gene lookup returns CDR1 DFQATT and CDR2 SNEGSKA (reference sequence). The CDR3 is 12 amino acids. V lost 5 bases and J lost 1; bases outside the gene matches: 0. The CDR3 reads CSAQGAQETQYF. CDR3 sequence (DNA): TGCAGTGCTCAGGGGGCCCAAGAGACCCAGTACTTC.

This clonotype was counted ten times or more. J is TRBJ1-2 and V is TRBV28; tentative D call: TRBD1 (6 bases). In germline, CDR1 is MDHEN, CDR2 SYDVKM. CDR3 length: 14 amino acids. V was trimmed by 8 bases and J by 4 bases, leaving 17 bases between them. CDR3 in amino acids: CASHRTVAFYGYTF. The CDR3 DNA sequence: TGTGCCAGCCACCGGACAGTGGCTTTCTATGGCTACACCTTC.

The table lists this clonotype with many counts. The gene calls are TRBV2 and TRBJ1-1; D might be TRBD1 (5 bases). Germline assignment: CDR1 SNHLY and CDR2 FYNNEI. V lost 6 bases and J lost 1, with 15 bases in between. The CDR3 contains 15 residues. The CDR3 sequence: CASRALGRRNTEAFF. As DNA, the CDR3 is TGTGCCAGCAGAGCCTTGGGACGGAGGAACACTGAAGCTTTCTTT.

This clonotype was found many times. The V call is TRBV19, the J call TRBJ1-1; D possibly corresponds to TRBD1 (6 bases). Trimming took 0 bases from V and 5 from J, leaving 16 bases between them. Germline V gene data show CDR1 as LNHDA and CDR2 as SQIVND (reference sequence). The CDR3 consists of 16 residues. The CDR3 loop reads CASSIEGTPWGTEAFF. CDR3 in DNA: TGTGCCAGTAGTATAGAGGGGACACCCTGGGGAACTGAAGCTTTCTTT.

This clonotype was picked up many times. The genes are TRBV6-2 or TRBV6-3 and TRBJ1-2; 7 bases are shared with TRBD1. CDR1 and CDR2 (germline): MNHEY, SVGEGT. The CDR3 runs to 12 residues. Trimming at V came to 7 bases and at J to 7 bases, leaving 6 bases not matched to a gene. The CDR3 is CASTLTGAGYTF. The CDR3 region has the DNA TGTGCCAGCACTTTAACAGGGGCTGGCTACACCTTC.

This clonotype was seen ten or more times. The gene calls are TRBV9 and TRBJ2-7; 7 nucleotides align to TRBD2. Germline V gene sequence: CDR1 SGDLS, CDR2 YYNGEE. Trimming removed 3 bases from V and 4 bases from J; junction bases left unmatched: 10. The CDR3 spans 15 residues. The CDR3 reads CASSADGEGWYEQYF. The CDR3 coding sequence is TGTGCCAGCAGCGCTGACGGGGAGGGTTGGTACGAGCAGTACTTC.

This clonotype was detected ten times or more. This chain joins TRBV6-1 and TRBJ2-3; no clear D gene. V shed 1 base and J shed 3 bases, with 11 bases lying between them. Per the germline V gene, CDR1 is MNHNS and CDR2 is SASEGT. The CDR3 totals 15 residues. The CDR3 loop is CASSEGDFGTDTQYF. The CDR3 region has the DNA TGTGCCAGCAGTGAAGGAGACTTCGGGACAGATACGCAGTATTTT.

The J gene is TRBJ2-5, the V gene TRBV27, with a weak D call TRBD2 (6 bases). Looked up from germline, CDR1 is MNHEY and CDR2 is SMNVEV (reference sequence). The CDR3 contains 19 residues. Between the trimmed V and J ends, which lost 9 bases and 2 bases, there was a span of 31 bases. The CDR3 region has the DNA TGTGCCAGTCAGCCGAGTTGGGGGGTCGATGGAGAGATTCAAGAGACCCAGTACTTC. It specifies CASQPSWGVDGEIQETQYF.

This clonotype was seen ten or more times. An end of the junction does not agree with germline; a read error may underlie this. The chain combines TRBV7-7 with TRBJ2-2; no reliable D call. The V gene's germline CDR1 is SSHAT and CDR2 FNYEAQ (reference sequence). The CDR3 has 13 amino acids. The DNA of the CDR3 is TGTGCTAGCAGCTTAGCTAAGACCGGGGAGCTGTTTTTT. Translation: CASSLAKTGELFF.

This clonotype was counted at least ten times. CDR3 sequence (DNA): TGCGCCAGCAGCCGGAGTTTGGATGAGCAGTTCTTC. It codes for CASSRSLDEQFF. The V call is TRBV5-1, the J call TRBJ2-1, with D uncertain. This CDR3 comprises 12 residues. Germline V CDR1 and CDR2: SGHRS, YFSETQ. Trimming left V 4 bases short and J 8 bases short, with 10 bases between.

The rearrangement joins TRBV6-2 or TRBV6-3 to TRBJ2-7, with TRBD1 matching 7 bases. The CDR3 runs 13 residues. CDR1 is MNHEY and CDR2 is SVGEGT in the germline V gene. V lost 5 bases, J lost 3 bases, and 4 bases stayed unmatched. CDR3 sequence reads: CASSGAGGYEQYF. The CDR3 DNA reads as TGTGCCAGCAGTGGGGCAGGGGGCTACGAGCAGTACTTC.

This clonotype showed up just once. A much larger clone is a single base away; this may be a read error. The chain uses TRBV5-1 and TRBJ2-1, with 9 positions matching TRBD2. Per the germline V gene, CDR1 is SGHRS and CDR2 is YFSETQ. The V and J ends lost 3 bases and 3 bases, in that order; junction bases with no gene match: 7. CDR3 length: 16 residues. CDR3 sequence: CASSSYLAGDYNEQFF. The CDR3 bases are TGCGCCAGCAGCTCTTATTTAGCGGGGGACTACAATGAGCAGTTCTTC.

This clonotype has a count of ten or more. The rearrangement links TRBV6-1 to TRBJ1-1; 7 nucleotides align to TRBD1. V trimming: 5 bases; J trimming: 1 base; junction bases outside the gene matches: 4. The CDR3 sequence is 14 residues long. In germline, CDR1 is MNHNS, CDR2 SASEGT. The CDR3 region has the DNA TGTGCCAGCAGTCAGGACAGGAGGAACACTGAAGCTTTCTTT. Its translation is CASSQDRRNTEAFF.

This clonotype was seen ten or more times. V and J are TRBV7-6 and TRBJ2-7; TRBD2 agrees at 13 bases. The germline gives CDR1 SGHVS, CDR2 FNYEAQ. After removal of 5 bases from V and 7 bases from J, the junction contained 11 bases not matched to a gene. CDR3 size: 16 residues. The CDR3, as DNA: TGTGCCAGCAGCGCCCGGACTAGCGGGGGTCGAGGGGAGCAGTACTTC. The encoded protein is CASSARTSGGRGEQYF.

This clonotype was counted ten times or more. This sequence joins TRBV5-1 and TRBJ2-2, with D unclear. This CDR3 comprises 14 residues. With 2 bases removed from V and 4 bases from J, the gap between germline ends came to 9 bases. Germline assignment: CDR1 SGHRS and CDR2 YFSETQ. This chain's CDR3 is CASSLNDLTGELFF. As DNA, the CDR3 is TGCGCCAGCAGCTTAAATGATCTCACCGGGGAGCTGTTTTTT.

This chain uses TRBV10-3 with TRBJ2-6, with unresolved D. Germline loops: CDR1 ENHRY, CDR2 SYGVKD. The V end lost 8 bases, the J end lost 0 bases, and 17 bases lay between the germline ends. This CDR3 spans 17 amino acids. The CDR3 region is CAIRRIVIASGANVLTF. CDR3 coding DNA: TGTGCCATCCGCCGGATAGTTATTGCCTCTGGGGCCAACGTCCTGACTTTC.

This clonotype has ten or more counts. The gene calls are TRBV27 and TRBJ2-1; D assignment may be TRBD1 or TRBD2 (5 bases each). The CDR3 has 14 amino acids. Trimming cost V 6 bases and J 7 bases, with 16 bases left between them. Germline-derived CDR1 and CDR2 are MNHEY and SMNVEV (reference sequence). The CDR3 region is CASRTFTGRNEQFF. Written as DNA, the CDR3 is TGTGCCAGCAGGACTTTTACGGGGCGGAATGAGCAGTTCTTC.

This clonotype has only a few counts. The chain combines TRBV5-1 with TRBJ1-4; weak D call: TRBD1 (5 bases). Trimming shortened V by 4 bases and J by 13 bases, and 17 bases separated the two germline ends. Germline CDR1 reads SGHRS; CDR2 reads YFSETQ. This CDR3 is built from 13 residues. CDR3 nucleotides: TGCGCCAGCAGCAGCGATGAAAGGGGTCGACTGTTTTTT. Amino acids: CASSSDERGRLFF.

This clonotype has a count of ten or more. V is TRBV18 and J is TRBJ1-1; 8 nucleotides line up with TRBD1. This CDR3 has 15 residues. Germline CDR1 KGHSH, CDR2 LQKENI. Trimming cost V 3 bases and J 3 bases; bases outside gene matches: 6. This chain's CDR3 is CASSPPQGADTEAFF. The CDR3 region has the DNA TGTGCCAGCTCACCCCCGCAGGGGGCAGACACTGAAGCTTTCTTT.

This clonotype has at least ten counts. CDR3 nucleotide sequence: TGTGCCAGTAGTATACTCGACGGGAACACTGAAGCTTTCTTT. Translated: CASSILDGNTEAFF. V is TRBV19 and J is TRBJ1-1; D is undetermined. CDR1 is LNHDA, CDR2 SQIVND, per germline (reference sequence). The CDR3 spans 14 residues. V was clipped by 2 bases and J by 1 base, with 8 bases between them.